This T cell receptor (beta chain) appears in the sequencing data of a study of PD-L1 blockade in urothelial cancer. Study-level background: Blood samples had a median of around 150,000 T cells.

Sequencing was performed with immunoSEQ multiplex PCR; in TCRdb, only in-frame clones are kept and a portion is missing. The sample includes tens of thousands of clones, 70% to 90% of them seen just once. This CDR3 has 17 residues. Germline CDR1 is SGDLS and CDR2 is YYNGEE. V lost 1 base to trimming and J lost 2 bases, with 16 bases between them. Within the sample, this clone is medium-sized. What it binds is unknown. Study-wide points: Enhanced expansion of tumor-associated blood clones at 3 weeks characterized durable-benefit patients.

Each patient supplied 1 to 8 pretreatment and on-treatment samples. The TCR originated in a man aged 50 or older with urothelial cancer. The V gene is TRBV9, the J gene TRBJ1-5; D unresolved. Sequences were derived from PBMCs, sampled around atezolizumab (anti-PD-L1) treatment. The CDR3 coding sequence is TGTGCCAGCAGCGTACTGCAGGAACCCACCGGCAATCAGCCCCAGCATTTT. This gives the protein CASSVLQEPTGNQPQHF. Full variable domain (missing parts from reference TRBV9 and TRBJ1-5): DSGVTQTPKHLITATGQRVTLRCSPRSGDLSVYWYQQSLDQGLQFLIQYYNGEERAKGNILERFSAQQFPDLHSELNLSSLELGDSALYFCASSVLQEPTGNQPQHFGDGTRLSIL.